One sample yielded the 29 T cell receptor beta chains listed below, sequenced in a study of human T cells and chemical hapten exposure. MiXCR, run by TCRdb on the RACE reads, gives a single entry per CDR3 protein. The data hold 100,000 or so distinct CDR3 sequences, with 34% observed a single time. The time point denotes: patch test 3, about 24 weeks after DPC sensitization. Stated treatment: therapeutic diphenylcyclopropenone sensitization with weekly scalp DPC. Material: whole blood, obtained in connection with sensitization to the hapten diphenylcyclopropenone (DPC). These receptors all stem from a man between 40 and 49 years old with alopecia areata. Some clones in this sample may be carry-over from other donors' samples.

Only a few counts were recorded for this clonotype. The chain recombines TRBV6-2 or TRBV6-3 with TRBJ2-7; D may be TRBD1 or TRBD2 (5 bases each). V lost 5 bases and J 1 base, leaving 18 bases between the germline ends. This CDR3 is 16 amino acids long. The germline gives CDR1 MNHEY, CDR2 SVGEGT. Here the CDR3 DNA reads TGTGCCAGCAGTGCGACGCCCGGGACCCTATCCTACGAGCAGTACGTC. Protein: CASSATPGTLSYEQYV.

Only a few counts were recorded for this clonotype. Here the CDR3 reads CSVEVGGTGANVLTF. The DNA for the CDR3 is TGCAGCGTTGAAGTTGGCGGGACCGGGGCCAACGTCCTGACTTTC. The V and J genes are TRBV29-1 and TRBJ2-6; possible D gene TRBD2, 6 bases. The V and J ends lost 1 base and 4 bases respectively, with 11 bases between them. CDR3 size: 15 residues. CDR1 and CDR2 (germline): SQVTM, ANQGSEA.

The V gene is TRBV20-1, the J gene TRBJ2-1, with 10 bases fitting TRBD2. Looked up from germline, CDR1 is DFQATT and CDR2 is SNEGSKA (reference sequence). The CDR3 length is 13 residues. The J segment lost 6 bases and the V segment lost 6 bases, leaving 5 bases of the junction unmatched. Here the CDR3 reads CSAGTSVANEQFF. The DNA for the CDR3 is TGCAGTGCAGGGACTAGCGTCGCCAATGAGCAGTTCTTC.

This clonotype was counted only a few times. This rearrangement joins TRBV6-2 or TRBV6-3 to TRBJ2-1; TRBD1 might be the D (6 bases). Germline values: CDR1 MNHEY, CDR2 SVGEGT. V was clipped by 7 bases and J by 8 bases, with 27 bases between them. CDR3 length equals 17 residues. CDR3 bases: TGTGCCAGCACTTCCTCCACTAGAGCCCCCACAGGGCATGAGCAGTTCTTC. It translates to CASTSSTRAPTGHEQFF.

The CDR3 DNA reads TGTGCCAGCAGTTTTGATGTAGCGGGGGACACAGATACGCAGTATTTT. Translating gives CASSFDVAGDTDTQYF. V gene TRBV27 combines with J gene TRBJ2-3, with 9 bases identical to TRBD2. After removal of 3 bases from V and 2 bases from J, the junction contained 6 bases not matched to a gene. The germline V gene has CDR1 MNHEY and CDR2 SMNVEV (reference sequence). The CDR3 runs to 16 residues.

The rearrangement links TRBV4-3 to TRBJ2-3; D possibly matches TRBD1 or TRBD2 (5 bases each). Germline CDR1 is LGHNA and CDR2 is YSLEER. The V end lost 4 bases, the J end lost 4 bases, and 9 bases lay between the germline ends. The CDR3 has 13 amino acids. The CDR3 bases are TGCGCCAGCAGCCGGGACGGGCCAGATACGCAGTATTTT. Amino acid sequence: CASSRDGPDTQYF.

This clonotype showed up just a few times. The chain uses TRBV7-9 and TRBJ2-7, with a possible D match to TRBD1 (5 bases). With 1 base removed from V and 3 bases from J, the gap between germline ends came to 7 bases. The CDR3 runs to 13 residues. The germline gives CDR1 SEHNR, CDR2 FQNEAQ (reference sequence). CDR3 sequence (DNA): TGTGCCAGCAGCTTAGGGGGCTACTACGAGCAGTACGTC. Amino acids: CASSLGGYYEQYV.

This clonotype was detected only a few times. The chain couples TRBV12-3 or TRBV12-4 to TRBJ2-2; perhaps TRBD1 as D (7 bases). V gave up 2 bases and J gave up 5 bases, with 12 bases separating them. The length of the CDR3 is 15 residues. CDR3 sequence (DNA): TGTGCCAGCAGTTTAACCAGGGGGGATACCGGGGAGCTGTTTTTT. It encodes CASSLTRGDTGELFF.

This clonotype was seen once. The CDR3, as DNA: TGTGCCAGCAGTCCGCCCGACCTACAGTACCAGCATTTT. It translates to CASSPPDLQYQHF. The chain employs TRBV28 and TRBJ1-5; D is uncertain. Per germline, CDR1 MDHEN and CDR2 SYDVKM. Trimming left V 5 bases short and J 12 bases short, with 17 bases between. The CDR3 contains 13 residues.

This clonotype was seen a handful of times. The chain has TRBV4-3 and TRBJ2-2, with 8 nucleotides matching TRBD2. The V segment lost 1 base and the J segment 1 base; nucleotides outside the gene matches: 8. The CDR3 spans 18 residues. Germline V gene data show CDR1 as LGHNA and CDR2 as YSLEER. CDR3: CASSQVASGSGNTGELFF. The CDR3 DNA is TGCGCCAGCAGCCAAGTTGCCAGCGGGAGCGGGAACACCGGGGAGCTGTTTTTT.

Only a few counts were recorded for this clonotype. The V gene is TRBV28, the J gene TRBJ1-1; D is undetermined. CDR1 is MDHEN and CDR2 is SYDVKM in the germline V gene. The CDR3 has 15 amino acids. V lost 6 bases, J lost 3 bases, and 17 bases lay in between. The chain's CDR3 is CASSSGLQRDTEAFF. The CDR3, as DNA: TGTGCCAGCAGCTCCGGCCTTCAGAGGGACACTGAAGCTTTCTTT.

The J gene is TRBJ2-5, the V gene TRBV7-8; the match to TRBD2 covers 9 bases. The junction had 5 bases not matched to a gene; V was cut back by 1 base and J by 2 bases. CDR1 and CDR2 from the germline V gene are SGHVS and FQNEAQ. CDR3 size: 16 residues. This chain's CDR3 is CASSLVRLADQETQYF. CDR3 DNA sequence: TGTGCCAGCAGCTTAGTTCGACTAGCGGATCAAGAGACCCAGTACTTC. Combining the CDR3 with reference TRBV7-8 and TRBJ2-5 gives the whole variable domain GAGVSQSPRYKVAKRGQDVALRCDPISGHVSLFWYQQALGQGPEFLTYFQNEAQLDKSGLPSDRFFAERPEGSVSTLKIQRTQQEDSAVYLCASSLVRLADQETQYFGPGTRLLVL.

CDR3 amino acids: CAIGPSGTDTQYF. The CDR3 DNA reads as TGTGCCATTGGCCCCTCTGGGACAGATACGCAGTATTTT. This rearrangement joins TRBV10-3 to TRBJ2-3, with D unresolved. Between the trimmed V and J ends, which lost 9 bases and 3 bases, there was a span of 13 bases. Germline CDR1 is ENHRY and CDR2 is SYGVKD. The CDR3 is made up of 13 amino acids.

The chain has TRBV27 and TRBJ2-2, with 10 nucleotides matching TRBD2. V dropped 3 bases and J dropped 5; count of bases not matched to a gene: 6. Looked up from germline, CDR1 is MNHEY and CDR2 is SMNVEV (reference sequence). The CDR3 covers 16 residues. The CDR3 loop reads CASSLSFSGGTGELFF. The CDR3 nucleotides are TGTGCCAGCAGTTTGTCCTTTAGCGGGGGGACCGGGGAGCTGTTTTTT.

This sequence joins TRBV11-3 and TRBJ2-7; the match to TRBD2 covers 9 bases. The CDR3 contains 15 residues. Per the germline V gene, CDR1 is SGHNT and CDR2 is YENEEA. Trimming took 5 bases from V and 3 from J; bases not matched to a gene: 8. CDR3 loop: CASSKVPTSGYEQYF. Here the CDR3 DNA reads TGTGCCAGCAGCAAAGTACCGACTAGCGGCTACGAGCAGTACTTC.

This clonotype was counted a few times. V usage is TRBV5-5 and J usage is TRBJ2-1, with D perhaps TRBD2 (5 bases). The germline V gene encodes CDR1 SGHKS and CDR2 YYEKEE (reference sequence). V lost 0 bases to trimming and J lost 2 bases, with 9 bases between them. This CDR3 region has 15 residues. The CDR3 sequence is CASSLARGTYNEQFF. The DNA of the CDR3 is TGTGCCAGCAGCTTGGCCCGGGGAACCTACAATGAGCAGTTCTTC. The full variable domain, its missing parts supplied by reference TRBV5-5 and TRBJ2-1, is DAGVTQSPTHLIKTRGQQVTLRCSPISGHKSVSWYQQVLGQGPQFIFQYYEKEERGRGNFPDRFSARQFPNYSSELNVNALLLGDSALYLCASSLARGTYNEQFFGPGTRLTVL.

A few counts support this clonotype. This chain uses TRBV6-2 or TRBV6-3 with TRBJ2-2; D perhaps matches TRBD2 (5 bases). The germline V gene encodes CDR1 MNHEY and CDR2 SVGEGT. The CDR3 sequence is 16 residues long. Trimming shortened V by 4 bases and J by 5 bases, and 17 bases separated the two germline ends. Here the CDR3 reads CASSLDQAAGTGELFF. The CDR3 DNA sequence: TGTGCCAGCAGTTTGGACCAGGCTGCGGGTACCGGGGAGCTGTTTTTT.

This clonotype has only a few counts. This CDR3 is CASSQGQGVETQYF. The CDR3 region has the DNA TGTGCCAGCAGCCAAGGACAGGGTGTGGAGACCCAGTACTTC. This sequence joins TRBV3-1 and TRBJ2-5; 7 nucleotides line up with TRBD1. Germline V gene data show CDR1 as LGHDT and CDR2 as YNNKEL (reference sequence). The CDR3 totals 14 residues. V was clipped by 1 base and J by 5 bases; unmatched bases: 4.

This sequence joins TRBV7-3 and TRBJ2-2, with TRBD2 as a possible D gene (5 bases). The CDR3 covers 14 residues. CDR1 and CDR2 (germline): SGHTA, FQGTGA. Trimming shortened V by 5 bases and J by 5 bases, and 12 bases separated the two germline ends. This chain's CDR3 is CASSPSISTGELFF. CDR3 DNA: TGTGCCAGCAGCCCTAGCATTTCGACCGGGGAGCTGTTTTTT.

The V call is TRBV2, the J call TRBJ2-1; D is uncertain. CDR3 size: 11 residues. V lost 10 bases, J lost 9 bases, and 13 bases lay in between. CDR1 and CDR2 (germline): SNHLY, FYNNEI. The CDR3 coding sequence is TGTGCCATCACACGGCAAATTGAGCAGTTCTTC. It yields the protein CAITRQIEQFF.

This clonotype was found many times. The chain carries TRBV11-3 and TRBJ2-3; D unclear. Trimming took 2 bases from V and 2 from J, leaving 11 bases between them. This CDR3 has 15 residues. Germline V CDR1 and CDR2: SGHNT, YENEEA. The CDR3 protein is CASSLNSGATDTQYF. The DNA for the CDR3 is TGTGCCAGCAGCTTAAATTCGGGCGCCACAGATACGCAGTATTTT.

The chain links TRBV28 to TRBJ2-5; the D is unclear. Germline lookup yields CDR1 MDHEN and CDR2 SYDVKM. V was cut by 5 bases and J by 4 bases, with 8 bases left in between. The CDR3 is 12 residues long. As DNA, the CDR3 is TGTGCCAGCAGTGCAATGTTAGAGACCCAGTACTTC. This sequence encodes CASSAMLETQYF.

V and J are TRBV12-3 or TRBV12-4 and TRBJ2-3, with D possibly TRBD2 on 6 matching bases. The CDR3 has 13 residues. The V end lost 6 bases, the J end lost 9 bases, and 16 bases lay between the germline ends. The CDR3 protein is CASRLGGASTQYF. DNA for the CDR3: TGTGCCAGCAGGCTGGGGGGAGCCTCGACGCAGTATTTT.

The J gene is TRBJ1-2, the V gene TRBV27; possible D gene TRBD1, 6 bases. Germline CDR1 and CDR2: MNHEY and SMNVEV (reference sequence). The CDR3 contains 13 residues. The ends were cut back, 3 bases at V and 7 bases at J, with 12 bases in the middle. The CDR3 region is CASSFGGPTGYTF. For the CDR3, the DNA is TGTGCCAGCAGTTTCGGGGGGCCGACTGGCTACACCTTC.

This clonotype was seen a few times. This sequence joins TRBV27 and TRBJ2-5; a weak D match, TRBD1 (5 bases). The CDR3 runs 13 residues. Germline V gives CDR1 MNHEY, CDR2 SMNVEV (reference sequence). V lost 4 bases, J lost 2 bases, and 8 bases lay in between. CDR3 in amino acids: CASSYDRQETQYF. The CDR3 DNA is TGTGCCAGCAGTTACGACAGACAAGAGACCCAGTACTTC.

This clonotype was found once. The chain combines TRBV6-1 with TRBJ1-4, with a weak D call TRBD1 (5 bases). V was clipped by 7 bases and J by 3 bases, with 18 bases between them. This CDR3 spans 16 amino acids. Germline loops: CDR1 MNHNS, CDR2 SASEGT. This chain's CDR3 is CASTPLGDSSNEKLFF. The CDR3 DNA is TGTGCCAGCACCCCCCTAGGCGACAGTTCTAATGAAAAACTGTTTTTT.

This clonotype was counted a few times. This chain uses TRBV5-1 with TRBJ2-5; weak D call: TRBD2 (6 bases). Deletions cut 2 bases from V and 2 bases from J, with 10 bases between. This CDR3 contains 14 residues. CDR1 SGHRS and CDR2 YFSETQ come from the germline V gene. This CDR3 is CASSFTGRQETQYF. In nucleotides, the CDR3 is TGCGCCAGCAGCTTTACCGGGAGACAAGAGACCCAGTACTTC.

This clonotype was seen more than once but under ten times. The rearrangement uses TRBV6-4 and TRBJ1-1; the match to TRBD1 covers 7 bases. The CDR3 loop spans 14 amino acids. The germline gives CDR1 MRHNA, CDR2 SNTAGT. V was clipped by 6 bases and J by 6 bases; unmatched bases: 10. This chain's CDR3 is CASRREGGVSEAFF. CDR3 coding DNA: TGTGCCAGCAGGCGGGAAGGGGGCGTCTCTGAAGCTTTCTTT.

J is TRBJ1-1 and V is TRBV7-9; D remains unclear. The CDR3 totals 14 residues. The V end lost 5 bases, the J end lost 3 bases, and 13 bases lay between the germline ends. Germline assignment: CDR1 SEHNR and CDR2 FQNEAQ (reference sequence). Here the CDR3 reads CASSHPPRDTEAFF. CDR3 bases: TGTGCCAGCAGCCATCCCCCCCGGGACACTGAAGCTTTCTTT. The whole variable domain, filled in from reference TRBV7-9 and TRBJ1-1, reads DTGVSQNPRHKITKRGQNVTFRCDPISEHNRLYWYRQTLGQGPEFLTYFQNEAQLEKSRLLSDRFSAERPKGSFSTLEIQRTEQGDSAMYLCASSHPPRDTEAFFGQGTRLTVV.